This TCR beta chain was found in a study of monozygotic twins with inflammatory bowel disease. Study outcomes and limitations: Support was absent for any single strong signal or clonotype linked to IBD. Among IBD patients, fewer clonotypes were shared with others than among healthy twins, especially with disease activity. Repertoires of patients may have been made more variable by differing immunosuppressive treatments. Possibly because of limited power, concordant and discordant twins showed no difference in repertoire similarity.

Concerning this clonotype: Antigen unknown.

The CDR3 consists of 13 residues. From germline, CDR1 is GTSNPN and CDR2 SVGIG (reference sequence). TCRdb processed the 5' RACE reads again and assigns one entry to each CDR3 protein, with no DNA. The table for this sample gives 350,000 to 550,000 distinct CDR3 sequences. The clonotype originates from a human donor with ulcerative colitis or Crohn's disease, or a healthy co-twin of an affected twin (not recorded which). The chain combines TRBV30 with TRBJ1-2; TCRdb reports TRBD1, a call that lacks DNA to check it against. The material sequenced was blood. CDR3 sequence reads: CAWSPGDNYGYTF.